A single sample gave rise to the 8 T cell receptor beta chains below, sequenced in a study of T cell repertoires in cytomegalovirus infection. TCRdb redid the calling of the reads with MiXCR, one entry per CDR3 protein. The top ten clones hold roughly a sixth of a sample with 150,000 to 200,000 distinct CDR3 sequences, roughly 18% of them seen once. What was sequenced was CD8+ T cells from PBMCs. All receptors come from a human donor in good health (CMV status not recorded). Some clones in this sample may be carry-over from other donors' samples.

The chain has TRBV25-1 and TRBJ2-7; possibly TRBD1 or TRBD2 for D (7 bases each). The CDR3 loop spans 15 amino acids. Trimming took off 2 bases at V and 6 bases at J, with 17 bases between the two ends. Germline V lookup: CDR1 MGHDK, CDR2 SYGVNS. CDR3 nucleotides: TGTGCCAGCAGTGAAGGGGACAGCGGGGCGCTCGAGCAGTACTTC. This translates into CASSEGDSGALEQYF.

This clonotype occurred many times. V is TRBV7-2 and J is TRBJ2-1; D is perhaps TRBD1 (6 bases). The CDR3 is 14 amino acids. From germline, CDR1 is SGHTA and CDR2 FQGNSA. The V and J ends lost 5 bases and 3 bases respectively, with 11 bases between them. CDR3 sequence (DNA): TGTGCCAGCAGCGAGGACAGTAACTACAATGAGCAGTTCTTC. Translation gives CASSEDSNYNEQFF.

CDR3 nucleotides: TGTGCCAGCAGTTACAGGTTGGGGGACAAGCAGTACTTC. Translated, it gives CASSYRLGDKQYF. The chain links TRBV6-2 or TRBV6-3 to TRBJ2-7, with TRBD1 as a possible D gene (6 bases). V was clipped by 2 bases and J by 8 bases, with 13 bases between them. Germline loops: CDR1 MNHEY, CDR2 SVGEGT. The CDR3 totals 13 residues.

This clonotype has more than one count but fewer than ten. The chain has TRBV6-4 and TRBJ2-7; 8 bases are a match to TRBD2. Germline values: CDR1 MRHNA, CDR2 SNTAGT. The CDR3 covers 15 residues. The V and J ends lost 0 bases and 6 bases, in that order; junction bases with no gene match: 7. The CDR3 loop reads CASSDSFSGISEQYF. CDR3 DNA sequence: TGTGCCAGCAGTGACTCGTTTAGCGGGATTAGCGAGCAGTACTTC.

V is TRBV28 and J is TRBJ2-1; D not certain. Per the germline V gene, CDR1 is MDHEN and CDR2 is SYDVKM. This CDR3 spans 14 amino acids. The V end lost 2 bases, the J end lost 10 bases, and 15 bases lay between the germline ends. The CDR3 sequence: CASSLKPAFGEQFF. The CDR3 DNA follows: TGTGCCAGCAGTTTAAAACCAGCCTTCGGGGAGCAGTTCTTC.

V is TRBV29-1 and J is TRBJ2-1; no definite D call. The germline gives CDR1 SQVTM, CDR2 ANQGSEA. Trimming removed 4 bases from V and 4 bases from J, with 5 bases in between. CDR3 size: 11 residues. The CDR3 coding sequence is TGCAGCGTTGTACAATACAATGAGCAGTTCTTC. Protein: CSVVQYNEQFF.

The rearrangement uses TRBV7-9 and TRBJ2-4; D is perhaps TRBD1 (5 bases). V gave up 5 bases and J gave up 6 bases, with 20 bases separating them. Germline-derived CDR1 and CDR2 are SEHNR and FQNEAQ (reference sequence). This CDR3 has 16 residues. CDR3 protein: CASSAVPGLERNIQYF. DNA for the CDR3: TGTGCCAGCAGCGCCGTACCAGGGTTGGAGCGAAACATTCAGTACTTC. The variable domain in full, with the rest retrieved from reference TRBV7-9 and TRBJ2-4, is DTGVSQNPRHKITKRGQNVTFRCDPISEHNRLYWYRQTLGQGPEFLTYFQNEAQLEKSRLLSDRFSAERPKGSFSTLEIQRTEQGDSAMYLCASSAVPGLERNIQYFGAGTRLSVL.

There are a few counts of this clonotype. The J gene is TRBJ2-5, the V gene TRBV4-1; 7 bases agree with TRBD2. CDR3 size: 19 residues. Germline V CDR1 and CDR2: MGHRA, YSYEKL. The ends lost 0 bases at V and 4 bases at J; junction bases unmatched: 17. CDR3 coding DNA: TGCGCCAGCAGCCAAGATTTCTACGGAGTCGGGGGGAGGCGAGAGACCCAGTACTTC. This sequence encodes CASSQDFYGVGGRRETQYF.